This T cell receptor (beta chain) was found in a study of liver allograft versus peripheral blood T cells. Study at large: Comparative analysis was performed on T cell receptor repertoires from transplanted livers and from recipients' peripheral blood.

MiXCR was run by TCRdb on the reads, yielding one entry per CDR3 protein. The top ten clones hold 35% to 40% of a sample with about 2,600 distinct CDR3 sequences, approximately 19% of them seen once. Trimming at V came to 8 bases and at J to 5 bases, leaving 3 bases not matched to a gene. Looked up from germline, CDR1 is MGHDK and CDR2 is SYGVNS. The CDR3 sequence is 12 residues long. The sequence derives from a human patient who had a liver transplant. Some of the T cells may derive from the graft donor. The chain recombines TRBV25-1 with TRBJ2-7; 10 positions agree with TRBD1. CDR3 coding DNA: TGTGCCAGCGGGACAGGGGTCCACGAGCAGTACTTC. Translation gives CASGTGVHEQYF.